The rows below give T cell receptor beta chains drawn from one sample of a study of vaccination effects on CD4 cells after COVID-19. Using immunoSEQ multiplex PCR, the repertoire was profiled, and TCRdb retains in-frame clones only, with some absent. The sample lists over 10,000 clones; around two thirds were seen once. Antigen specificity for these receptors is unknown. This specimen was CD4+ T cells from PBMCs cultured with HCoV-NL63 spike peptides, taken after COVID-19 vaccination. All receptors derive from a human donor who had a prior SARS-CoV-2 infection. Both conserved end residues are part of each CDR3.

J: TRBJ2-7
V: TRBV5-1
CDR3: CASSLGQGAYEQYF

J: TRBJ2-1
V: TRBV5-1
CDR3: CASSRGLADDNEQFF

J: TRBJ2-5
V: TRBV5-1
CDR3: CASSLLSRVAETQYF

J: TRBJ1-1
V: TRBV4-1
CDR3: CASSQGTSLGAFF

J: TRBJ1-3
V: TRBV11-3
CDR3: CASSSLPGNTIYF

J: TRBJ2-1
V: TRBV6-6
CDR3: CASSYVSGSEQFF

J: TRBJ1-1
V: TRBV6-2/TRBV6-3
CDR3: CASSYWGGAFF

J: TRBJ2-3
V: TRBV4-3
CDR3: CASSQGLAGVPDTQYF

J: TRBJ1-4
V: TRBV15
CDR3: CATRRQGTNEKLFF

J: TRBJ2-7
V: TRBV29-1
CDR3: CSAGLGYGGYEQYF

J: TRBJ1-4
V: TRBV7-2
CDR3: CASSLAFRAGDEKLFF

J: TRBJ2-7
V: TRBV7-2
CDR3: CASSSGQSYEQYF

J: TRBJ2-7
V: TRBV4-2
CDR3: CASSPGLAGAYEQYF

J: TRBJ1-2
V: TRBV28
CDR3: CASSEEYHGYTF

J: TRBJ2-7
V: TRBV28
CDR3: CASSLVGTSSYEQYF

J: TRBJ1-6
V: TRBV7-6
CDR3: CASSPLYNSPLHF

J: TRBJ2-1
V: TRBV9
CDR3: CASSLAGTYNEQFF

J: TRBJ1-2
V: TRBV5-6
CDR3: CASSLPQGLGYTF

J: TRBJ2-3
V: TRBV7-9
CDR3: CAILHAGVVNTDTQYF

J: TRBJ2-5
V: TRBV7-8
CDR3: CASSSRGGEGQETQYF

J: TRBJ2-3
V: TRBV20-1
CDR3: CSASRAGTTDTQYF

J: TRBJ1-6
V: TRBV30
CDR3: CAWTGQGASPLHF

J: TRBJ2-2
V: TRBV5-6
CDR3: CASSRTSPGELFF

J: TRBJ2-7
V: TRBV5-8
CDR3: CASSLAGTGTQQYF

J: TRBJ2-1
V: TRBV27
CDR3: CASSLFGDNEQFF

J: TRBJ2-3
V: TRBV6-5
CDR3: CASTRQGAGDTQYF

J: TRBJ2-7
V: TRBV5-4
CDR3: CASSLAGGQRTEQYF

J: TRBJ1-2
V: TRBV2
CDR3: CASSEQGQGSLSYTF

J: TRBJ2-2
V: TRBV19
CDR3: CASGVGGTGELFF

J: TRBJ1-2
V: TRBV5-8
CDR3: CASSYDRIYGYTF

J: TRBJ1-1
V: TRBV10-3
CDR3: CAIRVNRDTNTEAFF

J: TRBJ2-1
V: TRBV5-1
CDR3: CASRGLAGSDNEQFF

J: TRBJ2-2
V: TRBV28
CDR3: CASSLGAGVGTGELFF

J: TRBJ1-6
V: TRBV4-2
CDR3: CASSQEGTAGNSPLHF

J: TRBJ2-1
V: TRBV30
CDR3: CAWSLEVAEQFF

J: TRBJ1-4
V: TRBV5-6
CDR3: CASSLGVEKLFF

J: TRBJ2-1
V: TRBV7-3
CDR3: CASSSGPGSYNEQFF

J: TRBJ1-4
V: TRBV4-1
CDR3: CASSQWRGEKLFF

J: TRBJ2-7
V: TRBV11-3
CDR3: CASSLGSAGSYEQYF

J: TRBJ1-1
V: TRBV3-1/TRBV3-2
CDR3: CASSQAPGGYTEAFF

J: TRBJ2-7
V: TRBV7-8
CDR3: CASSLSAYEQYF